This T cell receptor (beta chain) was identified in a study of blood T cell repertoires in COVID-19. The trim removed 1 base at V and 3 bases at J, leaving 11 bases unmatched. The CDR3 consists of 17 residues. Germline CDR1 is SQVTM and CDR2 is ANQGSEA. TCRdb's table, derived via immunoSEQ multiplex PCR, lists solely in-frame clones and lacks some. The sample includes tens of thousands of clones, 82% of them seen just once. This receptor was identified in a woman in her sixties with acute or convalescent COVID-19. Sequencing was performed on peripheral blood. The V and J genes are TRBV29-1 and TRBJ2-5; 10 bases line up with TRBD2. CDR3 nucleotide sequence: TGCAGCGTTGAAGGCAATCTACTAGCGGGGATCGAAGAGACCCAGTACTTC. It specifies CSVEGNLLAGIEETQYF. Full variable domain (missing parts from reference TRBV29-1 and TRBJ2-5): SAVISQKPSRDICQRGTSLTIQCQVDSQVTMMFWYRQQPGQSLTLIATANQGSEATYESGFVIDKFPISRPNLTFSTLTVSNMSPEDSSIYLCSVEGNLLAGIEETQYFGPGTRLLVL.